Below are 26 T cell receptor beta chains sequenced from a single sample in a study of T cells in localized non-small cell lung cancer. TCRdb's table, derived via immunoSEQ multiplex PCR, lists solely in-frame clones and lacks some. The table shows approximately 8,000 clones, with about 87% occurring only once. The sample consisted of peripheral blood, taken before any cancer treatment. Receptors originate from a male donor older than 55 with stage III lung adenocarcinoma.

This chain links TRBV19 with TRBJ1-1, with a weak D call TRBD1 (6 bases). The germline V gene encodes CDR1 LNHDA and CDR2 SQIVND (reference sequence). V lost 6 bases and J lost 5, with 13 bases in between. The CDR3 sequence is 13 residues long. CDR3 nucleotide sequence: TGTGCCAGTAGAGTTCAGGGGCATACTGAAGCTTTCTTT. Amino acids: CASRVQGHTEAFF.

The chain joins TRBV19 to TRBJ2-3; D is undetermined. This CDR3 contains 14 residues. V lost 5 bases and J lost 5, with 14 bases in between. Germline V lookup: CDR1 LNHDA, CDR2 SQIVND (reference sequence). DNA for the CDR3: TGTGCCAGTAGTCCCCGGGCTCGGCAAGATACGCAGTATTTT. This sequence encodes CASSPRARQDTQYF.

V usage is TRBV6-5 and J usage is TRBJ1-2, with D uncertain. Trimming cost V 6 bases and J 8 bases, with 10 bases left between them. From germline, CDR1 is MNHEY and CDR2 SVGAGI. The length of the CDR3 is 11 residues. The CDR3 protein is CASRAVGGYTF. The CDR3 nucleotides are TGTGCCAGCAGGGCCGTCGGGGGCTACACCTTC.

V is TRBV19 and J is TRBJ2-1, with 11 bases that match TRBD2. After removal of 5 bases from V and 5 bases from J, the junction contained 2 bases not matched to a gene. This CDR3 has 14 residues. Germline loops: CDR1 LNHDA, CDR2 SQIVND (reference sequence). The CDR3, as DNA: TGTGCCAGTAGTCCGGGACTAGCGGACAATGAGCAGTTCTTC. This codes for CASSPGLADNEQFF. The variable domain in full, with the rest retrieved from reference TRBV19 and TRBJ2-1, is DGGITQSPKYLFRKEGQNVTLSCEQNLNHDAMYWYRQDPGQGLRLIYYSQIVNDFQKGDIAEGYSVSREKKESFPLTVTSAQKNPTAFYLCASSPGLADNEQFFGPGTRLTVL.

The chain is built from TRBV7-2 and TRBJ2-1; 9 positions agree with TRBD1. Germline CDR1 SGHTA, CDR2 FQGNSA. The J segment lost 4 bases and the V segment lost 5 bases, leaving 9 bases of the junction unmatched. This CDR3 has 16 amino acids. This chain's CDR3 is CASSARQGERYNEQFF. As DNA, the CDR3 is TGTGCCAGCAGCGCGCGACAGGGGGAAAGGTACAATGAGCAGTTCTTC.

This clone has a single count. The J gene is TRBJ2-1, the V gene TRBV9; 8 nucleotides match TRBD2. V trimming: 4 bases; J trimming: 0 bases; junction bases outside the gene matches: 9. The length of the CDR3 is 17 residues. Germline assignment: CDR1 SGDLS and CDR2 YYNGEE. The CDR3 spells CASSLTGSGGSYNEQFF. In DNA form, the CDR3 reads TGTGCCAGCAGCCTAACGGGGAGCGGGGGCTCCTACAATGAGCAGTTCTTC.

The chain has TRBV6-1 and TRBJ2-7; 12 bases map to TRBD2. This CDR3 is built from 21 residues. Per the germline V gene, CDR1 is MNHNS and CDR2 is SASEGT. V trimming: 0 bases; J trimming: 2 bases; junction bases outside the gene matches: 17. The CDR3 nucleotides are TGTGCCAGCAGTGAAGCTTTCTTATTGACTAGCGGGGGACAAAGAACCTACGAGCAGTACTTC. Translating it yields CASSEAFLLTSGGQRTYEQYF.

V and J are TRBV28 and TRBJ2-7, with no clear D. CDR1 and CDR2 (germline): MDHEN, SYDVKM. CDR3 size: 12 residues. Trimming shortened V by 11 bases and J by 0 bases, and 11 bases separated the two germline ends. CDR3 nucleotide sequence: TGTGCCCTGTCGAGGAACTCCTACGAGCAGTACTTC. This translates into CALSRNSYEQYF.

The chain joins TRBV11-3 to TRBJ2-7; TRBD1 aligns across 8 bases. Unmatched junction bases numbered 6, after V lost 1 base and J lost 7 bases. Germline-derived CDR1 and CDR2 are SGHNT and YENEEA. This CDR3 has 14 amino acids. CDR3 residues: CASSLAGQGNEQYF. The CDR3 DNA reads TGTGCCAGCAGCTTAGCCGGACAGGGAAATGAGCAGTACTTC.

CDR3 amino acids: CASSRGQASYEQYF. CDR3 sequence (DNA): TGTGCCAGCAGCCGTGGACAGGCCTCCTACGAGCAGTACTTC. This rearrangement joins TRBV7-2 to TRBJ2-7; 7 bases are shared with TRBD1. The CDR3 length is 14 residues. After removal of 5 bases from V and 0 bases from J, the junction contained 4 bases not matched to a gene. Per the germline V gene, CDR1 is SGHTA and CDR2 is FQGNSA.

This rearrangement joins TRBV11-2 to TRBJ2-7, with D perhaps TRBD1 or TRBD2 (5 bases each). The CDR3 contains 14 residues. The germline CDR1 and CDR2 sequences are SGHAT and FQNNGV. V gave up 1 base and J gave up 10 bases, with 17 bases separating them. CDR3 protein: CASSLVGTASEQYF. The CDR3 DNA sequence: TGTGCCAGCAGCTTAGTAGGGACCGCCTCGGAACAGTACTTC.

The CDR3 sequence is CASKPQSNQPQHF. The CDR3 region has the DNA TGTGCCAGCAAGCCACAAAGCAATCAGCCCCAGCATTTT. This chain links TRBV2 with TRBJ1-5; D not resolved. Germline V gene lookup returns CDR1 SNHLY and CDR2 FYNNEI. CDR3 size: 13 residues. The ends were cut back, 7 bases at V and 1 base at J, with 8 bases in the middle.

V gene TRBV30 combines with J gene TRBJ1-6; D unresolved. This CDR3 is 11 amino acids long. Trimming removed 4 bases from V and 11 bases from J, with 9 bases in between. Germline V gives CDR1 GTSNPN, CDR2 SVGIG (reference sequence). The CDR3 region is CAWNSQTPLHF. CDR3 DNA sequence: TGTGCCTGGAACAGTCAAACACCCCTCCACTTT. Complete variable domain (other parts from reference TRBV30 and TRBJ1-6): SQTIHQWPATLVQPVGSPLSLECTVEGTSNPNLYWYRQAAGRGLQLLFYSVGIGQISSEVPQNLSASRPQDRQFILSSKKLLLSDSGFYLCAWNSQTPLHFGNGTRLTVT.

The chain uses TRBV28 and TRBJ1-1; no reliable D call. Per germline, CDR1 MDHEN and CDR2 SYDVKM. CDR3 length: 12 residues. V lost 1 base and J 0 bases, leaving 0 bases between the germline ends. CDR3 amino acids: CASSLLNTEAFF. DNA of the CDR3: TGTGCCAGCAGTTTATTGAACACTGAAGCTTTCTTT.

The rearrangement uses TRBV19 and TRBJ2-1, with 8 bases lining up with TRBD2. Germline loops: CDR1 LNHDA, CDR2 SQIVND (reference sequence). J lost 5 bases, V lost 7 bases, and 7 bases had no gene match. The length of the CDR3 is 14 residues. CDR3 sequence reads: CASMFGGGHNEQFF. In DNA, the CDR3 is TGTGCCAGTATGTTCGGGGGGGGCCACAATGAGCAGTTCTTC.

The chain uses TRBV27 and TRBJ2-5; D is perhaps TRBD2 (5 bases). There are 13 residues in the CDR3. Trimming removed 0 bases at V and 5 bases at J, with 7 bases between. Germline V gives CDR1 MNHEY, CDR2 SMNVEV (reference sequence). CDR3 nucleotides: TGTGCCAGCAGTTTATCGAGGGTGGAGACCCAGTACTTC. This codes for CASSLSRVETQYF.

The chain joins TRBV11-3 to TRBJ2-7; TRBD2 matches at 15 bases. The J segment lost 4 bases and the V segment lost 1 base, leaving 5 bases of the junction unmatched. Germline CDR1 SGHNT, CDR2 YENEEA. The length of the CDR3 is 17 residues. In DNA, the CDR3 is TGTGCCAGCAGCTTAGGGACTAGCGGGGGGGCCCCGTACGAGCAGTACTTC. It yields the protein CASSLGTSGGAPYEQYF.

The V gene is TRBV5-1, the J gene TRBJ2-3; D may be TRBD1 or TRBD2 (6 bases each). This CDR3 contains 16 residues. Germline assignment: CDR1 SGHRS and CDR2 YFSETQ. V lost 5 bases to trimming and J lost 7 bases, with 23 bases between them. This CDR3 reads CASRPGAGSSTNTQYF. The CDR3 DNA is TGCGCCAGCAGACCGGGGGCCGGTAGCTCCACGAATACGCAGTATTTT.

This rearrangement joins TRBV28 to TRBJ1-2; D ambiguous. Per germline, CDR1 MDHEN and CDR2 SYDVKM. The CDR3 is 14 amino acids. V was shortened by 0 bases and J by 8 bases, with 13 bases between the two germline ends. The CDR3 sequence: CASSLWGSREGYTF. CDR3 coding DNA: TGTGCCAGCAGTTTATGGGGCTCTCGGGAGGGCTACACCTTC.

The chain joins TRBV19 to TRBJ2-3, with a weak D call TRBD1 (6 bases). V lost 5 bases and J lost 7, with 16 bases in between. Germline loops: CDR1 LNHDA, CDR2 SQIVND (reference sequence). The CDR3 contains 14 residues. The CDR3 loop is CASSGQISMNTQYF. CDR3 bases: TGTGCCAGTAGTGGACAGATTTCCATGAATACGCAGTATTTT.

This sequence joins TRBV5-8 and TRBJ1-1; D gene ambiguous. The germline V gene has CDR1 SGHTS and CDR2 YDEGEE. The CDR3 contains 14 residues. V gave up 2 bases and J gave up 1 base, with 9 bases separating them. The CDR3 DNA is TGTGCCAGCAGCTTTCATTCCGAGAACACTGAAGCTTTCTTT. Its protein product is CASSFHSENTEAFF.

The genes are TRBV6-1 and TRBJ2-4; no clear D gene. The CDR3 is 18 amino acids. Germline V gene lookup returns CDR1 MNHNS and CDR2 SASEGT. V lost 4 bases, J lost 2 bases, and 21 bases lay in between. This CDR3 is CASSGALSEQSSKNIQYF. CDR3 bases: TGTGCCAGCAGTGGTGCCCTCTCAGAACAGAGCTCCAAAAACATTCAGTACTTC.

The chain carries TRBV10-2 and TRBJ1-1, with a weak D call TRBD1 (5 bases). Germline loops: CDR1 WSHSY, CDR2 SAAADI. With 2 bases removed from V and 10 bases from J, the gap between germline ends came to 14 bases. The CDR3 contains 13 residues. The CDR3 sequence: CASSEPDSQTAFF. The CDR3 DNA follows: TGCGCCAGCAGTGAGCCTGACAGCCAAACAGCTTTCTTT.

The gene calls are TRBV11-3 and TRBJ2-1; 7 nucleotides align to TRBD1. The V and J ends lost 6 bases and 0 bases, in that order; junction bases with no gene match: 5. Per the germline V gene, CDR1 is SGHNT and CDR2 is YENEEA. CDR3 length: 15 residues. In nucleotides, the CDR3 is TGTGCCAGCAGTTCAGGGGGTAGCTCCTACAATGAGCAGTTCTTC. Its protein is CASSSGGSSYNEQFF.

This clone was found a few times. V gene TRBV29-1 combines with J gene TRBJ2-1, with 7 bases matching TRBD1. Germline V gene lookup returns CDR1 SQVTM and CDR2 ANQGSEA. CDR3 length: 12 residues. Losses at the gene ends were 2 bases for V and 11 bases for J; bases not matched to a gene: 6. CDR3 nucleotides: TGCAGCGTTGAAAGGACAGGTGAAAAGCAGTTCTTC. Translating gives CSVERTGEKQFF.

The chain couples TRBV5-6 to TRBJ2-1; D might be TRBD2 (6 bases). CDR3 length: 14 amino acids. Germline CDR1 reads SGHDT; CDR2 reads YYEEEE. V lost 0 bases, J lost 4 bases, and 8 bases lay in between. The CDR3 loop reads CASSLGLGYNEQFF. CDR3 bases: TGTGCCAGCAGCTTGGGACTAGGTTACAATGAGCAGTTCTTC.